This T cell receptor (beta chain) stems from a study of T cells in Graves' hyperthyroidism and ophthalmopathy. Notes on the study in general: Ophthalmopathy, as predicted by the model, came a median about seven months after the prediction. Ophthalmopathy was distinguished from stable hyperthyroidism by 13 V-J signatures. Appearing also in blood were most of the thyroid clonotypes expanded above 0.001.

Thyroid ultrasound and orbital computed tomography, with clinical symptoms and serum thyroxine and TRAb, informed diagnoses. The germline V and J ends were trimmed by 6 bases and 4 bases, with 12 bases remaining between them. This CDR3 contains 14 residues. In germline, CDR1 is SGHTA, CDR2 FQGNSA. This clonotype was counted at least ten times. What it binds is not known. Researchers took RNA transcripts and amplified the TCR beta CDR3 regions from them. The HTBI set primed first-round TCR CDR3 RT-PCR. One entry per CDR3 protein, called by TCRdb with MiXCR from the multiplex PCR reads. The profile shows hundreds of thousands of distinct CDR3 sequences, about 45% of them singletons.

J is TRBJ1-4 and V is TRBV7-2, with a tentative D call TRBD1 (6 bases). The sequence derives from an adult man with Graves' disease, either hyperthyroidism or ophthalmopathy (not recorded which). Specimen: peripheral blood or thyroid tissue (not recorded which). CDR3: CASSRDMINEKLFF. Here the CDR3 DNA reads TGTGCCAGCAGTCGGGACATGATTAATGAAAAACTGTTTTTT.